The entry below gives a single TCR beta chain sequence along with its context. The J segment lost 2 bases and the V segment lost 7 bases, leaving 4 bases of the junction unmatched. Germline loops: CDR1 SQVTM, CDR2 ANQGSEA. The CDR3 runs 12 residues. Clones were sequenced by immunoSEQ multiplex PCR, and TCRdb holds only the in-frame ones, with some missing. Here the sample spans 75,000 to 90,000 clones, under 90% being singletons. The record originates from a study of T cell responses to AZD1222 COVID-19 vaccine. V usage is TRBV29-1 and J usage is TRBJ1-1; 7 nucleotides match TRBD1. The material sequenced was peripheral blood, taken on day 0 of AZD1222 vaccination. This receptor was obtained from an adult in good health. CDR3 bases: TGCAGCGGTGGGGACAGAAACACTGAAGCTTTCTTT. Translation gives CSGGDRNTEAFF.